The 31 T cell receptor beta chains below were found in one sample sequenced in a study of T cell responses to AZD1222 COVID-19 vaccine. Assay: immunoSEQ multiplex PCR; the TCRdb copy retains only in-frame clones and omits some. The sample holds more than 100,000 clones, 88% seen once. The specimen comprised peripheral blood, sampled on day 0 of AZD1222 vaccination. Every receptor here comes from an adult in good health.

This clone was detected once. This chain uses TRBV18 with TRBJ1-2; 7 nucleotides agree with TRBD1. The CDR3 sequence is 17 residues long. Germline V gives CDR1 KGHSH, CDR2 LQKENI. The junction had 16 bases not matched to a gene; V was cut back by 3 bases and J by 6 bases. CDR3 in DNA: TGTGCCAGCTCACCCAACACCGGGACAGCTAAAGGGAATGGCTACACCTTC. This codes for CASSPNTGTAKGNGYTF. The whole variable domain, filled in from reference TRBV18 and TRBJ1-2, reads NAGVMQNPRHLVRRRGQEARLRCSPMKGHSHVYWYRQLPEEGLKFMVYLQKENIIDESGMPKERFSAEFPKEGPSILRIQQVVRGDSAAYFCASSPNTGTAKGNGYTFGSGTRLTVV.

The chain couples TRBV7-3 to TRBJ1-2; D call uncertain. Germline V lookup: CDR1 SGHTA, CDR2 FQGTGA. This CDR3 has 13 residues. The V and J ends lost 5 bases and 4 bases respectively, with 11 bases between them. CDR3 DNA sequence: TGTGCCAGCAGCCCCAACTTATTCTATGGCTACACCTTC. It codes for CASSPNLFYGYTF.

This clone showed up just once. The chain has TRBV12-5 and TRBJ2-1; TRBD1 agrees at 9 bases. The CDR3 totals 15 residues. The J segment lost 3 bases and the V segment lost 6 bases, leaving 6 bases of the junction unmatched. Germline V lookup: CDR1 LGHNT, CDR2 FRNRAP. CDR3 nucleotides: TGTGCTAGTGGACCCGGGACAGGGCTCTACAATGAGCAGTTCTTC. Translating it yields CASGPGTGLYNEQFF.

This clone was detected a few times. J is TRBJ2-7 and V is TRBV10-1; TRBD1 might be the D (6 bases). V was shortened by 4 bases and J by 6 bases, with 16 bases between the two germline ends. Germline loops: CDR1 WNHNN, CDR2 SYGVQD (reference sequence). CDR3 size: 14 residues. The CDR3 protein is CASSVGDMAAEQYF. The CDR3 DNA is TGCGCCAGCAGTGTAGGGGACATGGCGGCCGAGCAGTACTTC.

The J gene is TRBJ2-1, the V gene TRBV6-2 or TRBV6-3, with D unclear. Germline lookup yields CDR1 MNHEY and CDR2 SVGEGT. The CDR3 runs 11 residues. V lost 5 bases and J lost 8, with 7 bases in between. The CDR3 bases are TGTGCCAGCAGTCTACAGTATGAGCAGTTCTTC. Its protein product is CASSLQYEQFF.

The CDR3 reads CASSSPWGWRNTIYF. In DNA, the CDR3 is TGTGCCAGCAGTTCGCCGTGGGGGTGGAGGAACACCATATATTTT. The rearrangement uses TRBV27 and TRBJ1-3; a weak D match, TRBD1 (5 bases). This CDR3 is 15 amino acids long. Germline V CDR1 and CDR2: MNHEY, SMNVEV (reference sequence). Deletions cut 4 bases from V and 7 bases from J, with 17 bases between.

The chain combines TRBV5-4 with TRBJ2-1; no definite D call. Germline V lookup: CDR1 SGHNT, CDR2 YYREEE (reference sequence). CDR3 size: 13 residues. V was pared by 2 bases and J by 9 bases, with 12 bases between. Here the CDR3 DNA reads TGTGCCAGCAGCTTCGGTGTTCCGGGTGAGCAGTTCTTC. It codes for CASSFGVPGEQFF.

This chain links TRBV6-5 with TRBJ2-5; D is possibly TRBD1 or TRBD2 (6 bases each). Trimming removed 7 bases at V and 4 bases at J, with 19 bases between. This CDR3 region has 15 residues. In germline, CDR1 is MNHEY, CDR2 SVGAGI. The CDR3 loop reads CASTNPERGRETQYF. CDR3 nucleotide sequence: TGTGCCAGCACCAACCCAGAACGGGGGCGAGAGACCCAGTACTTC.

This clone was seen a single time. This chain joins TRBV5-4 and TRBJ1-2; D is possibly TRBD1 (5 bases). V was shortened by 2 bases and J by 5 bases, with 10 bases between the two germline ends. CDR1 is SGHNT and CDR2 is YYREEE in the germline V gene (reference sequence). The CDR3 consists of 13 residues. CDR3 sequence reads: CASSFEGQYGYTF. In DNA form, the CDR3 reads TGTGCCAGCAGCTTTGAAGGACAATATGGCTACACCTTC.

V and J are TRBV4-1 and TRBJ2-7, with 7 bases that match TRBD2. The CDR3 extends over 16 amino acids. Unmatched junction bases numbered 8, after V lost 1 base and J lost 2 bases. Germline CDR1 is MGHRA and CDR2 is YSYEKL. CDR3 loop: CASSQAPGTIAYEQYF. The CDR3 coding sequence is TGCGCCAGCAGCCAAGCCCCCGGGACTATCGCCTACGAGCAGTACTTC.

The V call is TRBV11-3, the J call TRBJ2-1; maybe TRBD2 (5 bases). The length of the CDR3 is 15 residues. CDR1 is SGHNT, CDR2 YENEEA, per germline. V lost 5 bases to trimming and J lost 0 bases, with 11 bases between them. CDR3 in amino acids: CASSPAVSSYNEQFF. Written as DNA, the CDR3 is TGTGCCAGCAGCCCAGCGGTTAGCTCCTACAATGAGCAGTTCTTC.

With respect to this clone: Other DNA sequences in this sample translate to the same CDR3. The J gene is TRBJ1-1, the V gene TRBV2; 8 bases match TRBD1. The germline gives CDR1 SNHLY, CDR2 FYNNEI. V lost 6 bases, J lost 2 bases, and 2 bases stayed unmatched. CDR3 size: 13 residues. CDR3 coding DNA: TGTGCCAGCAGCGGACAGGGTAACACTGAAGCTTTCTTT. Its protein is CASSGQGNTEAFF.

The V gene is TRBV5-1, the J gene TRBJ1-4, with D perhaps matching TRBD1 (5 bases). Germline CDR1 reads SGHRS; CDR2 reads YFSETQ. The CDR3 has 15 residues. The V end lost 4 bases, the J end lost 6 bases, and 16 bases lay between the germline ends. The CDR3 bases are TGCGCCAGCAGCCCGTACAGGTTGGGGGATGAAAAACTGTTTTTT. Its translation: CASSPYRLGDEKLFF.

The J gene is TRBJ2-3, the V gene TRBV7-2; D not resolved. The CDR3 is made up of 15 amino acids. The V gene's germline CDR1 is SGHTA and CDR2 FQGNSA. Trimming took off 5 bases at V and 10 bases at J, with 22 bases between the two ends. The CDR3 region is CASSAASGLSVPQYF. The CDR3 nucleotides read TGTGCCAGCAGCGCAGCCTCGGGCCTCTCGGTTCCGCAGTATTTT.

The V call is TRBV4-1, the J call TRBJ2-5; 14 bases match TRBD2. Germline assignment: CDR1 MGHRA and CDR2 YSYEKL. With V trimmed by 3 bases and J by 5 bases, 2 bases remained unmatched. This CDR3 comprises 15 residues. CDR3 in amino acids: CASSQTSGGAETQYF. The DNA for the CDR3 is TGCGCCAGCAGCCAGACTAGCGGGGGGGCTGAGACCCAGTACTTC.

The chain links TRBV4-1 to TRBJ2-1, with 10 positions matching TRBD2. Germline V gene sequence: CDR1 MGHRA, CDR2 YSYEKL. The J segment lost 8 bases and the V segment lost 5 bases, leaving 6 bases of the junction unmatched. The CDR3 is 14 residues long. The CDR3 nucleotides are TGCGCCAGCAGCAGAGCGGGGGGGCCTTATGAGCAGTTCTTC. Translated: CASSRAGGPYEQFF.

V and J are TRBV4-3 and TRBJ1-2; D not resolved. Trimming removed 3 bases at V and 5 bases at J, with 10 bases between. CDR3 length equals 13 residues. Germline values: CDR1 LGHNA, CDR2 YSLEER. The CDR3, as DNA: TGCGCCAGCAGCCAGGAGGTTCTGTATGGCTACACCTTC. It codes for CASSQEVLYGYTF.

The DNA of the CDR3 is TGTGCCAGCAGCGTAGAGAGTTCCGGGGCCAACGTCCTGACTTTC. It yields the protein CASSVESSGANVLTF. This chain links TRBV9 with TRBJ2-6; D gene ambiguous. Germline CDR1 is SGDLS and CDR2 is YYNGEE. V lost 0 bases and J 4 bases, leaving 8 bases between the germline ends. The CDR3 spans 15 residues.

The count of this clone is one. The gene calls are TRBV4-2 and TRBJ2-1; TRBD1 agrees at 7 bases. Looked up from germline, CDR1 is LGHNA and CDR2 is YNFKEQ. V was pared by 0 bases and J by 2 bases, with 4 bases of the junction left unmatched. The CDR3 contains 16 residues. The CDR3, as DNA: TGTGCCAGCAGCCAAGAGAGGACAGGCGCCTACAATGAGCAGTTCTTC. Translation gives CASSQERTGAYNEQFF.

In its sample, this clone was seen once. The CDR3: CASSYGPPGGNTIYF. CDR3 DNA sequence: TGTGCCAGCAGTTATGGGCCTCCTGGAGGAAACACCATATATTTT. The chain recombines TRBV6-2 or TRBV6-3 with TRBJ1-3; D ambiguous. Per germline, CDR1 MNHEY and CDR2 SVGEGT. The CDR3 extends over 15 amino acids. The V and J ends lost 3 bases and 4 bases respectively, with 13 bases between them.

The rearrangement uses TRBV6-5 and TRBJ1-5; no clear D. The CDR3 totals 14 residues. Trimming took 4 bases from V and 4 from J, leaving 11 bases between them. Germline CDR1 MNHEY, CDR2 SVGAGI. The CDR3 sequence is CASSSFDTNQPQHF. CDR3 nucleotide sequence: TGTGCCAGCAGTTCCTTTGACACTAATCAGCCCCAGCATTTT.

V usage is TRBV5-1 and J usage is TRBJ1-1; D not certain. Trimming took off 3 bases at V and 7 bases at J, with 10 bases between the two ends. CDR3 size: 12 residues. Per the germline V gene, CDR1 is SGHRS and CDR2 is YFSETQ. CDR3 sequence reads: CASSSEEGEAFF. In nucleotides, the CDR3 is TGCGCCAGCAGCTCCGAAGAGGGTGAAGCTTTCTTT.

The chain has TRBV10-3 and TRBJ2-3; D not resolved. The V gene's germline CDR1 is ENHRY and CDR2 SYGVKD. With 10 bases removed from V and 4 bases from J, the gap between germline ends came to 12 bases. The CDR3 extends over 12 amino acids. The CDR3 sequence: CATSAMSDTQYF. CDR3 coding DNA: TGTGCCACCTCAGCTATGTCAGATACGCAGTATTTT.

The chain has TRBV12-5 and TRBJ2-3; perhaps TRBD1 as D (6 bases). Germline V lookup: CDR1 LGHNT, CDR2 FRNRAP. The CDR3 runs to 15 residues. Trimming took 5 bases from V and 6 from J, leaving 18 bases between them. The CDR3 protein is CASGATGLFADTQYF. The CDR3 DNA reads TGTGCTAGTGGTGCTACAGGGTTATTTGCGGATACGCAGTATTTT.

This clone showed up just once. The V and J genes are TRBV19 and TRBJ2-7; 8 bases line up with TRBD1. J was trimmed by 5 bases and V by 6 bases; bases with no gene match: 12. The CDR3 spans 15 residues. CDR1 and CDR2 (germline): LNHDA, SQIVND (reference sequence). The CDR3, as DNA: TGTGCCAGTAGCGAGGGAGCAGGGGGCTGGAACGAGCAGTACTTC. Protein product: CASSEGAGGWNEQYF.

The chain couples TRBV6-5 to TRBJ1-4; no definite D call. The V and J ends lost 6 bases and 8 bases respectively, with 7 bases between them. The CDR3 has 11 residues. Germline CDR1 is MNHEY and CDR2 is SVGAGI. CDR3 coding DNA: TGTGCCAGCAGCAAACAGGAAAAACTGTTTTTT. Translating it yields CASSKQEKLFF.

In nucleotides, the CDR3 is TGTGCCAGCGGACGGCATAAGGCTGAAGCTTTCTTT. Translated, it gives CASGRHKAEAFF. The chain joins TRBV28 to TRBJ1-1; D is unclear. Trimming removed 8 bases from V and 6 bases from J, with 13 bases in between. There are 12 residues in the CDR3. Germline V gene data show CDR1 as MDHEN and CDR2 as SYDVKM.

The genes are TRBV5-8 and TRBJ1-1; 7 nucleotides match TRBD1. Germline-derived CDR1 and CDR2 are SGHTS and YDEGEE. J gave up 4 bases and V 4 bases, and 7 bases lay outside the gene matches. The length of the CDR3 is 14 residues. The CDR3 loop reads CASSPEQGFTEAFF. CDR3 sequence (DNA): TGTGCCAGCAGCCCGGAACAGGGGTTCACTGAAGCTTTCTTT.

Concerning this clone: Other DNA variants within this sample encode the same CDR3. The CDR3 coding sequence is TGTGCCAGCAGCTCAGGTGGTAGCAATCAGCCCCAGCATTTT. This sequence encodes CASSSGGSNQPQHF. V gene TRBV7-9 combines with J gene TRBJ1-5, with D unresolved. The CDR3 is 14 residues long. V lost 4 bases to trimming and J lost 0 bases, with 7 bases between them. Germline V lookup: CDR1 SEHNR, CDR2 FQNEAQ (reference sequence).

V usage is TRBV9 and J usage is TRBJ2-4; D is possibly TRBD1 (6 bases). The CDR3 consists of 15 residues. Trimming stripped 0 bases from V and 1 base from J, with 8 bases between. Germline V lookup: CDR1 SGDLS, CDR2 YYNGEE. For the CDR3, the DNA is TGTGCCAGCAGCGTAGCTACAGGGGCCAAAAACATTCAGTACTTC. This translates into CASSVATGAKNIQYF. Drawing the rest from reference TRBV9 and TRBJ2-4, the complete variable domain is DSGVTQTPKHLITATGQRVTLRCSPRSGDLSVYWYQQSLDQGLQFLIQYYNGEERAKGNILERFSAQQFPDLHSELNLSSLELGDSALYFCASSVATGAKNIQYFGAGTRLSVL.

The CDR3 loop is CASSLVDTGELFF. The CDR3 bases are TGTGCCAGCAGTTTAGTGGACACGGGAGAACTGTTTTTT. The chain carries TRBV6-5 and TRBJ1-4; D is possibly TRBD1 (5 bases). The V end was cut by 4 bases, the J end by 12 bases, with 15 bases between. The length of the CDR3 is 13 residues. CDR1 and CDR2 from the germline V gene are MNHEY and SVGAGI.